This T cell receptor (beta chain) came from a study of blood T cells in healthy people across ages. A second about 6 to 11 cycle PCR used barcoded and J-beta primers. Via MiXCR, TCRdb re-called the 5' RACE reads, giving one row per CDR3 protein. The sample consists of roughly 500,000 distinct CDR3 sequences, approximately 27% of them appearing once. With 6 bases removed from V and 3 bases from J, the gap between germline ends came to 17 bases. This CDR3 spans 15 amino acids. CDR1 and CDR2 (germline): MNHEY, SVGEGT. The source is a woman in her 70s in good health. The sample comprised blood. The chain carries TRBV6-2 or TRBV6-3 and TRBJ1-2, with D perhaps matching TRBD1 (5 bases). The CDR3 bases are TGTGCCAGCAGCTGCGCTCTCGGGGGAGACTATGGCTACACCTTC. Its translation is CASSCALGGDYGYTF.